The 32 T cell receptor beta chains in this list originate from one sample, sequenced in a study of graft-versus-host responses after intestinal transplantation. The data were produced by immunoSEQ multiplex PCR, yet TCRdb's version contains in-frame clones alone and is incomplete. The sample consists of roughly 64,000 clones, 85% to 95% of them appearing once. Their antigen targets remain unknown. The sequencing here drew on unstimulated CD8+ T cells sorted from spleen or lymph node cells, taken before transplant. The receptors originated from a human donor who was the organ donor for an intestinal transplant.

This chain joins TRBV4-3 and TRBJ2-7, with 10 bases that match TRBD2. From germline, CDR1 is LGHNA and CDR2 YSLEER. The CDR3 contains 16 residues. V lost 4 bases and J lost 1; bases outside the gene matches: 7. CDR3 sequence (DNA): TGCGCCAGCAGCCCAAGTCTAGCGGGAGAGTCCTACGAGCAGTACTTC. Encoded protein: CASSPSLAGESYEQYF.

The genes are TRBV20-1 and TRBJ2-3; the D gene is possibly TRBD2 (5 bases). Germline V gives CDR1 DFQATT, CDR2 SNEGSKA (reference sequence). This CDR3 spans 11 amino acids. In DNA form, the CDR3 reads TGCAGCGTGGGAGAGACAGATACGCAGTATTTT. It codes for CSVGETDTQYF.

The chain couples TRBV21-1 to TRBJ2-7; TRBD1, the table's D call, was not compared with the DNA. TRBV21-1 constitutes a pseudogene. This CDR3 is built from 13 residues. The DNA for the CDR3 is TGCGCCAGCAGCGCGACAGGGCCGGACGAGCAGTACTTC. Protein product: CASSATGPDEQYF.

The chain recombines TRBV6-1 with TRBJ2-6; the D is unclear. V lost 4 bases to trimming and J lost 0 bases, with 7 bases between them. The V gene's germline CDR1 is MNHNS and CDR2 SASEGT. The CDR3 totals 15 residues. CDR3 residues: CASSVESSGANVLTF. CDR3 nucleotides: TGTGCCAGCAGTGTTGAGAGCTCTGGGGCCAACGTCCTGACTTTC.

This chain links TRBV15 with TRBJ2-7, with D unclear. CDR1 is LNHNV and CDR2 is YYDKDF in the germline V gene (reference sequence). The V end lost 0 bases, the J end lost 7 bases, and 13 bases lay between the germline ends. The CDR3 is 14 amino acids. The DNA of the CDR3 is TGTGCCACCAGCAGAGAAGCGAGCCATCGGGAGCAGTACTTC. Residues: CATSREASHREQYF. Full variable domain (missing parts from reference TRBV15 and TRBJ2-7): DAMVIQNPRYQVTQFGKPVTLSCSQTLNHNVMYWYQQKSSQAPKLLFHYYDKDFNNEADTPDNFQSRRPNTSFCFLDIRSPGLGDTAMYLCATSREASHREQYFGPGTRLTVT.

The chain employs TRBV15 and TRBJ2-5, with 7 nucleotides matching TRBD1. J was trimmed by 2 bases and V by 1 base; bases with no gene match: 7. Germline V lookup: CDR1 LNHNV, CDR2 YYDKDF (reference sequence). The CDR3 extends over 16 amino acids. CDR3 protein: CATSRAPGTEQETQYF. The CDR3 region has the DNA TGTGCCACCAGCAGAGCGCCCGGGACAGAACAAGAGACCCAGTACTTC.

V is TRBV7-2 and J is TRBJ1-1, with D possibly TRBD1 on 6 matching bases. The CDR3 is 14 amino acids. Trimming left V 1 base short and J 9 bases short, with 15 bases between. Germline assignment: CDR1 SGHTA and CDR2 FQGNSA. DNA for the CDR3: TGTGCCAGCAGCTTAGATCCACAGGGAGTGAAAGCTTTCTTT. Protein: CASSLDPQGVKAFF.

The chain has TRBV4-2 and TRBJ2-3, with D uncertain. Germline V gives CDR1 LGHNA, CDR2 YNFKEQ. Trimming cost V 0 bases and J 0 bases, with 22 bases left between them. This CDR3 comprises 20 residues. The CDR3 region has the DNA TGTGCCAGCAGCCAAGATCGATTAGTGGCTAGAGTTGCTAGCACAGATACGCAGTATTTT. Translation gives CASSQDRLVARVASTDTQYF.

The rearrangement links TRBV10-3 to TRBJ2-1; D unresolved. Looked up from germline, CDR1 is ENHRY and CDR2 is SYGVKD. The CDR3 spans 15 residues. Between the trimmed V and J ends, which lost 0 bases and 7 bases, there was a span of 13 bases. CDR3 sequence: CAISESTLGPNEQFF. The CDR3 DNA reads TGTGCCATCAGTGAGTCCACCCTGGGCCCAAATGAGCAGTTCTTC.

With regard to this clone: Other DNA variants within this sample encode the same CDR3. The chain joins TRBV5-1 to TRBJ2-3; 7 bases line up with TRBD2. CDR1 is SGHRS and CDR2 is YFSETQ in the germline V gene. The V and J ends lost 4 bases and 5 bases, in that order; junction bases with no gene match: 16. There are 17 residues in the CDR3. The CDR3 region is CASSPPDAGVGKDTQYF. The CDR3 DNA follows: TGCGCCAGCAGCCCGCCGGACGCGGGAGTTGGGAAAGATACGCAGTATTTT.

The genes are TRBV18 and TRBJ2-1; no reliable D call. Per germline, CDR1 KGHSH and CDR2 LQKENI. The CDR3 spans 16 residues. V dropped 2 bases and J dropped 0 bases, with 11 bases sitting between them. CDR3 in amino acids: CASSPNSLSSYNEQFF. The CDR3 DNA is TGTGCCAGCTCACCAAACAGCCTAAGCTCCTACAATGAGCAGTTCTTC. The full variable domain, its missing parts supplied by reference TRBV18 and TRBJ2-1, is NAGVMQNPRHLVRRRGQEARLRCSPMKGHSHVYWYRQLPEEGLKFMVYLQKENIIDESGMPKERFSAEFPKEGPSILRIQQVVRGDSAAYFCASSPNSLSSYNEQFFGPGTRLTVL.

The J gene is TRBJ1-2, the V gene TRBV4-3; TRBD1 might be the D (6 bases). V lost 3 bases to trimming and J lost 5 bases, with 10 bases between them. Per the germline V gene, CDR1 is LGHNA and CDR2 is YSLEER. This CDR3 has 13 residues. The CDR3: CASSHAGEYGYTF. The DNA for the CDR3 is TGCGCCAGCAGCCATGCAGGGGAGTATGGCTACACCTTC.

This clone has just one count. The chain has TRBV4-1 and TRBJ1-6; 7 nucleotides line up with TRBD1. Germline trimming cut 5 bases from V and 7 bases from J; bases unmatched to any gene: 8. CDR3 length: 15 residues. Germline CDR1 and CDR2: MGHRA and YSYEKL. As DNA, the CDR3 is TGCGCCAGCAGCTCCCGGACAGGAGAAAATTCACCCCTCCACTTT. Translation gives CASSSRTGENSPLHF.

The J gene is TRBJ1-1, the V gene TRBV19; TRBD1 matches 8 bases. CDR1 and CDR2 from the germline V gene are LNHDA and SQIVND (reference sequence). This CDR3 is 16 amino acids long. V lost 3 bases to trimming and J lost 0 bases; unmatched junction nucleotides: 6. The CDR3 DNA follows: TGTGCCAGTAGTATCCCCGGGACAGGCTTGAACACTGAAGCTTTCTTT. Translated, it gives CASSIPGTGLNTEAFF.

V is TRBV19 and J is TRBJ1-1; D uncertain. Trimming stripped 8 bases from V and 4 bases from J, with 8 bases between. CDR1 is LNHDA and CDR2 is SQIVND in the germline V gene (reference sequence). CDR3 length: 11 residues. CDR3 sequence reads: CASGSGTEAFF. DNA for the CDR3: TGTGCCAGTGGATCGGGCACTGAAGCTTTCTTT. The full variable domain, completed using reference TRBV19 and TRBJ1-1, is DGGITQSPKYLFRKEGQNVTLSCEQNLNHDAMYWYRQDPGQGLRLIYYSQIVNDFQKGDIAEGYSVSREKKESFPLTVTSAQKNPTAFYLCASGSGTEAFFGQGTRLTVV.

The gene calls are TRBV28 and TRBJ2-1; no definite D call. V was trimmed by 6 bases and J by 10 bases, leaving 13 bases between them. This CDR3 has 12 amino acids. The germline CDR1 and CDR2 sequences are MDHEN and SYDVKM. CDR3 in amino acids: CASSKTLREQFF. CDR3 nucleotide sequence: TGTGCCAGCAGCAAGACTCTTCGAGAGCAGTTCTTC.

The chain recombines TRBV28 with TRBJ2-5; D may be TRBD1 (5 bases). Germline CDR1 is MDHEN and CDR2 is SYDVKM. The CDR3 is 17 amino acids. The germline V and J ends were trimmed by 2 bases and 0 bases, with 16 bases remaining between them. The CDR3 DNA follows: TGTGCCAGCAGTTTAGCGGTCTGGGGCCAGTACCAAGAGACCCAGTACTTC. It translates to CASSLAVWGQYQETQYF.

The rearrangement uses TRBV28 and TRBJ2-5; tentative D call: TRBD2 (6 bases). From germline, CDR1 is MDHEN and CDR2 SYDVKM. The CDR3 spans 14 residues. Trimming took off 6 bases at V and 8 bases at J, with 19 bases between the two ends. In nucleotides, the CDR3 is TGTGCCAGCAGCCTACGACTAGTTCAGAATACCCAGTACTTC. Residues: CASSLRLVQNTQYF.

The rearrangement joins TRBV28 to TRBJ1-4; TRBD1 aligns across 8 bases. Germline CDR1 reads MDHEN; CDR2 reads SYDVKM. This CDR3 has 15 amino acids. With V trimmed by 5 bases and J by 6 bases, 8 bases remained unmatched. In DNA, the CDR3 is TGTGCCAGCAGTCCCCAGGGGACAGGAGATGAAAAACTGTTTTTT. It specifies CASSPQGTGDEKLFF.

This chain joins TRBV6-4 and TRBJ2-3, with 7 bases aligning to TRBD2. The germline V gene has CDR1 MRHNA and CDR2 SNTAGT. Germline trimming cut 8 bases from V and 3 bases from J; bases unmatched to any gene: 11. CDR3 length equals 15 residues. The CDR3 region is CASSSRGESTDTQYF. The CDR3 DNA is TGTGCCAGCTCCAGTCGGGGGGAAAGTACAGATACGCAGTATTTT.

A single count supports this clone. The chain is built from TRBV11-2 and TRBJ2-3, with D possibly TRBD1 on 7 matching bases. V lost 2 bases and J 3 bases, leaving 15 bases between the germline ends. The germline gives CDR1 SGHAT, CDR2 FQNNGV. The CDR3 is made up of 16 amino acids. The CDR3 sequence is CASSLRGQGGTDTQYF. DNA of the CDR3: TGTGCCAGCAGCTTAAGGGGCCAGGGGGGAACAGATACGCAGTATTTT. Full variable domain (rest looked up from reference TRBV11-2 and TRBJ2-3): EAGVAQSPRYKIIEKRQSVAFWCNPISGHATLYWYQQILGQGPKLLIQFQNNGVVDDSQLPKDRFSAERLKGVDSTLKIQPAKLEDSAVYLCASSLRGQGGTDTQYFGPGTRLTVL.

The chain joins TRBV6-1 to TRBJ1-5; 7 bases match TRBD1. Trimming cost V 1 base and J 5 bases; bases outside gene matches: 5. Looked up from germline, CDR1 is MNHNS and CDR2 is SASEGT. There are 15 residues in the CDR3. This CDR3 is CASSEERQGYQPQHF. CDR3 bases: TGTGCCAGCAGTGAAGAGAGACAGGGTTATCAGCCCCAGCATTTT.

CDR3 sequence reads: CASSATGYYGYTF. For the CDR3, the DNA is TGTGCCAGCAGCGCCACAGGGTACTATGGCTACACCTTC. The chain joins TRBV9 to TRBJ1-2; the D gene is possibly TRBD1 (6 bases). Germline V gene sequence: CDR1 SGDLS, CDR2 YYNGEE. The CDR3 runs 13 residues. With 3 bases removed from V and 3 bases from J, the gap between germline ends came to 9 bases.

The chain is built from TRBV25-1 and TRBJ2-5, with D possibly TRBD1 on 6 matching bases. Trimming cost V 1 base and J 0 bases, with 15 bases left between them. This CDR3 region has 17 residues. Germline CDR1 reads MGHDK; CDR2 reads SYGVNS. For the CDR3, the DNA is TGTGCCAGCAGTGAATCCCGGCAGGGGAGATACCAAGAGACCCAGTACTTC. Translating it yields CASSESRQGRYQETQYF. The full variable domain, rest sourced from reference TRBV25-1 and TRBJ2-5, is EADIYQTPRYLVIGTGKKITLECSQTMGHDKMYWYQQDPGMELHLIHYSYGVNSTEKGDLSSESTVSRIRTEHFPLTLESARPSHTSQYLCASSESRQGRYQETQYFGPGTRLLVL.

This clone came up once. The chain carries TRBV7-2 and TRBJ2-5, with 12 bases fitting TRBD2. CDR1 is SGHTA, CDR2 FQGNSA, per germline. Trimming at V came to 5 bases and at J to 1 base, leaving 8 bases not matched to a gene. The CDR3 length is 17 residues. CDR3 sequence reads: CASSRPLAGGSQETQYF. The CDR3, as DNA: TGTGCCAGCAGCCGACCTCTAGCGGGAGGGTCCCAAGAGACCCAGTACTTC.

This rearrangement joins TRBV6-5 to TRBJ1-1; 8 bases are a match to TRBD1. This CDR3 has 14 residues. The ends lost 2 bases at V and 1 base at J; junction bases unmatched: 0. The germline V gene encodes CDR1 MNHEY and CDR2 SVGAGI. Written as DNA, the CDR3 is TGTGCCAGCAGTTACCAGGGGGCGAACACTGAAGCTTTCTTT. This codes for CASSYQGANTEAFF.

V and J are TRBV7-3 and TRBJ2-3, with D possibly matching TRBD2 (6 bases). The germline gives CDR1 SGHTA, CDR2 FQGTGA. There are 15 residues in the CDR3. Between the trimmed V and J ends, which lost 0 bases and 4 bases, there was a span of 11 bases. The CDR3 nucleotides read TGTGCCAGCAGCTTAACGGAGCTAGCGTCAGATACGCAGTATTTT. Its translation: CASSLTELASDTQYF.

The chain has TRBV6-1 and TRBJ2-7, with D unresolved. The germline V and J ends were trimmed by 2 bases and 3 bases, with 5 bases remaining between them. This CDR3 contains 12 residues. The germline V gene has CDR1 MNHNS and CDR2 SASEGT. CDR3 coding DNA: TGTGCCAGCAGTGAACCGTTCTACGAGCAGTACTTC. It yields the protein CASSEPFYEQYF.

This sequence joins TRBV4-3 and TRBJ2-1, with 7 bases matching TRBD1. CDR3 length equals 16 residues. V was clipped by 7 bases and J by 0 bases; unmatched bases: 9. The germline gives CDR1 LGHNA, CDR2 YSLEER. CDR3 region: CASKEGAGSSYNEQFF. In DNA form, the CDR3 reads TGCGCCAGCAAAGAGGGGGCAGGGAGCTCCTACAATGAGCAGTTCTTC.

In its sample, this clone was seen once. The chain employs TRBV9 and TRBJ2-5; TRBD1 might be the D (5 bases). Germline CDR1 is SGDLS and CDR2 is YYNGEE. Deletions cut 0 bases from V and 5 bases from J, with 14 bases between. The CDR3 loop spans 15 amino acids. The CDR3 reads CASSVEGRVRETQYF. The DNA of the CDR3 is TGTGCCAGCAGCGTAGAGGGCAGGGTAAGGGAGACCCAGTACTTC.

The CDR3 loop reads CASSPPGQGASPLHF. In DNA form, the CDR3 reads TGTGCCAGCAGTCCACCGGGACAGGGGGCTTCACCCCTCCACTTT. This chain connects TRBV6-5 to TRBJ1-6; 12 bases align to TRBD1. V lost 5 bases, J lost 9 bases, and 5 bases stayed unmatched. Germline V gene lookup returns CDR1 MNHEY and CDR2 SVGAGI. The CDR3 has 15 amino acids.

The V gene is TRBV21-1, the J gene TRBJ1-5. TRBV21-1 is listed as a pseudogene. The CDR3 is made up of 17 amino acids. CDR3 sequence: CASSKKGRGFSNQPQHF. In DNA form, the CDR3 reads TGTGCCAGCAGCAAAAAGGGGAGGGGGTTCAGCAATCAGCCCCAGCATTTT.